This TCR beta chain was found in a study of blood T cell repertoires in COVID-19. For the study at large: Sample material is recorded as cDNA or gDNA derived from T cells, B-cell-depleted T cells, or PBMCs.

Per the authors' pipeline: Amplification of reference gene primers provided the estimated nucleated cell counts. Method: immunoSEQ multiplex PCR; TCRdb's copy keeps in-frame clones and lacks some. The V and J calls and clone size are taken from that table; D and trimming were inferred from the DNA. The table shows 110,000 or so clones, with approximately 81% occurring only once. The ends lost 2 bases at V and 9 bases at J; junction bases unmatched: 13. The CDR3 totals 16 residues. Germline CDR1 MDHEN, CDR2 SYDVKM. This TCR derives from a human donor in a cohort sampled during active COVID-19. Sequenced input: peripheral blood. The V call is TRBV28, the J call TRBJ1-2; 9 bases fit TRBD1. In DNA, the CDR3 is TGTGCCAGCAGTTTAGGGACAGGGCTTCTTTTTTTTCGCTACACCTTC. Its translation is CASSLGTGLLFFRYTF.